This T cell receptor beta chain was recovered during a study of cytomegalovirus exposure and HLA in healthy donors. Primers: 60 Vbeta forward and 13 Jbeta reverse. The protocol was immunoSEQ multiplex PCR, while the TCRdb copy is restricted to in-frame clones and leaves out a portion. Of about 160,000 clones in the sample, about 80% were seen once. V lost 6 bases and J lost 4, with 10 bases in between. The germline V gene has CDR1 MDHEN and CDR2 SYDVKM. The CDR3 loop spans 13 amino acids. The receptor's source is a man between 18 and 29 years old in good health and CMV-seropositive. The sample taken for sequencing was PBMCs. The genes are TRBV28 and TRBJ2-1; D perhaps matches TRBD1 (6 bases). The CDR3 region is CASRPGQYNEQFF. CDR3 in DNA: TGTGCCAGCAGGCCCGGACAGTACAATGAGCAGTTCTTC.